This T cell receptor (beta chain) was recovered during a study of OX40 agonist ivuxolimab in advanced cancers. Study overall: The dose-escalation cohort had hepatocellular carcinoma, melanoma, renal cell or head and neck cancer.

Blood samples were obtained at baseline, cycle 4 day 1, and cycle 7 day 1. Profiled with immunoSEQ multiplex PCR; TCRdb holds only in-frame clones, not every one. This table has roughly 62,000 clones, more than 65% appearing once. Specimen: CD4+ or CD8+ T cells sorted from blood, collected in a trial of the OX40 agonist ivuxolimab. The sequence was collected from an adult with an advanced solid tumor such as melanoma, head and neck, liver or kidney cancer.

The CDR3 DNA sequence: TGTGCCAGCAGTACAGAGCTAAACACAGATACGCAGTATTTT. Translating gives CASSTELNTDTQYF. The V and J genes are TRBV6-4 and TRBJ2-3; the D is unclear. CDR1 is MRHNA, CDR2 SNTAGT, per germline. V was pared by 5 bases and J by 2 bases, with 11 bases between. The CDR3 extends over 14 amino acids.